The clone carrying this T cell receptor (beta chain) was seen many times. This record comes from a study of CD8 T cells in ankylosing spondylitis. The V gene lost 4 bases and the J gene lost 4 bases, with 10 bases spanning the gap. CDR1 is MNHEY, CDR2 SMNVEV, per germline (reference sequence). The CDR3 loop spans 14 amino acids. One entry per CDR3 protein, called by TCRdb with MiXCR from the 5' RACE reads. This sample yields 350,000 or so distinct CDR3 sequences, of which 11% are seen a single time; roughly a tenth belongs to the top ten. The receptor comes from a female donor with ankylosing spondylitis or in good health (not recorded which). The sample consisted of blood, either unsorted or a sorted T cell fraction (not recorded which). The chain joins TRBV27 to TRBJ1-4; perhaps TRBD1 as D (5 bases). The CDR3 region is CASSSRDLNEKLFF. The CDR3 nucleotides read TGTGCCAGCAGTTCCCGGGACCTTAATGAAAAACTGTTTTTT.